The 18 T cell receptor beta chains below come from one sample, sequenced in a study of CXCR3-negative and CXCR3-positive naive CD8 T cells. Overall study findings and caveats: TRB CDR3s of CXCR3-positive naive cells were more hydrophobic than those of CXCR3-negative naive cells.

Antigens of these TCRs are unknown. Preparation of TRB cDNA libraries relied on 5' RACE carrying UMI labels. TCRdb reanalyzed the 5' RACE reads, giving one entry per CDR3 protein sequence and no DNA. This listing includes approximately 100,000 distinct CDR3 sequences. Sample: naive CXCR3+ CD8+ T cells from blood. Subset indicated: CD45RO-CCR7+CD27+CD95- naive CD8+ T cells expressing CXCR3 (TNR3+). The receptors were sampled from a human donor in good health. Some clones in this sample may be carry-over from other donors' samples.

The chain links TRBV14 to TRBJ1-2. Germline V gives CDR1 SGHDN, CDR2 FVKESK. The CDR3 sequence is 14 residues long. CDR3 amino acids: CASSQEGLNYGYTF.

The chain carries TRBV7-6 and TRBJ1-1; TCRdb's D call, TRBD1, is unchecked because there is no DNA. This CDR3 has 14 amino acids. Germline V gene lookup returns CDR1 SGHVS and CDR2 FNYEAQ. CDR3 residues: CASSPGLGPTEAFF.

V and J are TRBV6-1 and TRBJ2-7; TCRdb proposes TRBD1, but this gene call is untestable without DNA. The CDR3 sequence is 17 residues long. The V gene's germline CDR1 is MNHNS and CDR2 SASEGT. CDR3 region: CASSVIASPTSSYEQYF.

The chain couples TRBV5-5 to TRBJ2-1; TCRdb gives TRBD2 as the D gene, but with no DNA this cannot be confirmed. CDR3 length equals 14 residues. The germline V gene encodes CDR1 SGHKS and CDR2 YYEKEE (reference sequence). The CDR3 loop reads CASSLGLAVRVQFF.

The genes are TRBV19 and TRBJ1-2. This CDR3 is built from 13 residues. Germline V gene data show CDR1 as LNHDA and CDR2 as SQIVND (reference sequence). CDR3 protein: CASTSEALEGHTF.

The chain couples TRBV7-9 to TRBJ2-3; TCRdb proposes TRBD1, but this gene call is untestable without DNA. The V gene's germline CDR1 is SEHNR and CDR2 FQNEAQ (reference sequence). The CDR3 is made up of 15 amino acids. The CDR3 is CASSIETGGTDTQYF.

The chain is built from TRBV7-8 and TRBJ2-3. Germline CDR1 SGHVS, CDR2 FQNEAQ. This CDR3 is 13 amino acids long. The chain's CDR3 is CASSRFVGDTQYF.

The CDR3 sequence is CASSLGLVLGRGPSYEQYF. This sequence joins TRBV12-3 or TRBV12-4 and TRBJ2-7; TCRdb names TRBD1, which stays unverified in the absence of DNA. The CDR3 contains 19 residues.

The chain combines TRBV28 with TRBJ2-7; the D gene TCRdb calls, TRBD1, cannot be checked with no DNA. The CDR3 loop spans 13 amino acids. The germline V gene has CDR1 MDHEN and CDR2 SYDVKM. CDR3 protein: CAARETGDYEQYF.

CDR3 in amino acids: CSVSDRGDIQYF. This chain uses TRBV29-1 with TRBJ2-4; TCRdb picks TRBD1, but there is no DNA to check that call. Germline loops: CDR1 SQVTM, CDR2 ANQGSEA. CDR3 length: 12 residues.

The chain couples TRBV9 to TRBJ2-7; TCRdb returns TRBD1, unconfirmable since there is no DNA. The CDR3 covers 15 residues. The germline gives CDR1 SGDLS, CDR2 YYNGEE. The CDR3 reads CASSVETGASYEQYF.

The chain uses TRBV5-1 and TRBJ2-7; as DNA is missing, the TRBD2 call by TCRdb cannot be tested. This CDR3 comprises 15 residues. CDR1 and CDR2 from the germline V gene are SGHRS and YFSETQ. The CDR3 is CASSSGTSGGYEQYF.

The CDR3 is CASIQAGGSYEQYF. This sequence joins TRBV5-5 and TRBJ2-7; the D call from TCRdb, TRBD2, cannot be confirmed without DNA. Germline CDR1 reads SGHKS; CDR2 reads YYEKEE (reference sequence). The CDR3 sequence is 14 residues long.

The chain has TRBV10-3 and TRBJ2-5. The CDR3 consists of 15 residues. Germline loops: CDR1 ENHRY, CDR2 SYGVKD. The CDR3 sequence is CAISEASANQETQYF.

The V gene is TRBV7-2, the J gene TRBJ2-5; absent DNA, TCRdb's TRBD1 call cannot be checked. Germline lookup yields CDR1 SGHTA and CDR2 FQGNSA. CDR3 length equals 14 residues. This CDR3 reads CASNEAQGWETQHF.

This chain joins TRBV29-1 and TRBJ2-5; the D gene TCRdb calls, TRBD1, cannot be checked with no DNA. CDR1 and CDR2 (germline): SQVTM, ANQGSEA. The CDR3 runs to 13 residues. This CDR3 reads CSVDSGQEETQYF.

The chain links TRBV27 to TRBJ2-7; as DNA is missing, the TRBD1 call by TCRdb cannot be tested. The CDR3 has 14 amino acids. Germline values: CDR1 MNHEY, CDR2 SMNVEV (reference sequence). CDR3 amino acids: CASSPRQVSYEQYF.

CDR3 residues: CASTNTGSDTQYF. This chain connects TRBV12-3 or TRBV12-4 to TRBJ2-3; TCRdb's D call, TRBD1, is unchecked because there is no DNA. The CDR3 is 13 residues long.